The 13 T cell receptor beta chains below come from one sample, sequenced in a study of blood T cell repertoires in COVID-19 (dated by TCRdb to the early 2020s). Libraries were constructed by the immunoSEQ multiplex PCR assay. TCRdb mirrors the immuneACCESS table, restricted to in-frame sequences. Some clones are absent from its copies; in checked studies, under half trace to an unresolved V gene, and the reason for the others is unknown. The sample records some 200,000 clones, about 86% of which are singletons. The ten most abundant clones make up 2.2% of the sample. The material sequenced was peripheral blood. Receptors were obtained from a woman between 50 and 59 years old with acute or convalescent COVID-19.

Of note for this clone: This sample includes further DNA sequences coding for the same CDR3. The chain is built from TRBV6-5 and TRBJ2-7; D gene ambiguous. The CDR3 loop spans 14 amino acids. With 2 bases removed from V and 0 bases from J, the gap between germline ends came to 8 bases. Germline CDR1 reads MNHEY; CDR2 reads SVGAGI. The CDR3 sequence: CASSYRSGSYEQYF. The CDR3 DNA reads TGTGCCAGCAGTTACAGGTCGGGCTCCTACGAGCAGTACTTC.

The genes are TRBV20-1 and TRBJ2-2; 8 nucleotides align to TRBD2. CDR3 length: 14 amino acids. J gave up 1 base and V 3 bases, and 1 base lay outside the gene matches. Germline V CDR1 and CDR2: DFQATT, SNEGSKA (reference sequence). The CDR3 here is CSASRGGNTGELFF. The CDR3 coding sequence is TGCAGTGCTAGTCGGGGGGGGAACACCGGGGAGCTGTTTTTT.

This sequence joins TRBV7-9 and TRBJ2-5; TRBD1 is a possible D gene (6 bases). Germline values: CDR1 SEHNR, CDR2 FQNEAQ (reference sequence). V shed 5 bases and J shed 5 bases, with 21 bases lying between them. The CDR3 contains 16 residues. The CDR3 loop reads CASSQDLQGSVETQYF. The CDR3 DNA reads TGTGCCAGCAGCCAAGACCTTCAGGGGTCGGTCGAGACCCAGTACTTC. Drawing the rest from reference TRBV7-9 and TRBJ2-5, the complete variable domain is DTGVSQNPRHKITKRGQNVTFRCDPISEHNRLYWYRQTLGQGPEFLTYFQNEAQLEKSRLLSDRFSAERPKGSFSTLEIQRTEQGDSAMYLCASSQDLQGSVETQYFGPGTRLLVL.

The chain has TRBV7-9 and TRBJ2-7; D perhaps matches TRBD2 (5 bases). There are 18 residues in the CDR3. The V and J ends lost 1 base and 0 bases respectively, with 19 bases between them. Germline CDR1 and CDR2: SEHNR and FQNEAQ (reference sequence). CDR3 sequence reads: CASSLVTKRHPPSYEQYF. The DNA for the CDR3 is TGTGCCAGCAGCTTAGTGACTAAGCGGCATCCCCCCTCCTACGAGCAGTACTTC.

The V call is TRBV30, the J call TRBJ1-5; 8 bases align to TRBD1. The trim removed 4 bases at V and 4 bases at J, leaving 6 bases unmatched. Germline V gene data show CDR1 as GTSNPN and CDR2 as SVGIG (reference sequence). CDR3 length equals 14 residues. The CDR3 DNA reads TGTGCCTGGACCGCCGGGACAGGAAATCAGCCCCAGCATTTT. Translated, it gives CAWTAGTGNQPQHF.

The chain uses TRBV5-1 and TRBJ1-2; 9 bases align to TRBD1. The CDR3 is 14 residues long. Germline trimming cut 4 bases from V and 2 bases from J; bases unmatched to any gene: 3. Germline lookup yields CDR1 SGHRS and CDR2 YFSETQ. CDR3 region: CASSAGQGNYGYTF. DNA of the CDR3: TGCGCCAGCAGCGCAGGACAGGGGAACTATGGCTACACCTTC. The whole variable domain, remainder taken from reference TRBV5-1 and TRBJ1-2, is KAGVTQTPRYLIKTRGQQVTLSCSPISGHRSVSWYQQTPGQGLQFLFEYFSETQRNKGNFPGRFSGRQFSNSRSEMNVSTLELGDSALYLCASSAGQGNYGYTFGSGTRLTVV.

The chain combines TRBV30 with TRBJ1-2; 10 bases match TRBD1. The J segment lost 2 bases and the V segment lost 7 bases, leaving 4 bases of the junction unmatched. This CDR3 region has 13 residues. Germline CDR1 and CDR2: GTSNPN and SVGIG (reference sequence). The chain's CDR3 is CAFRQGANYGYTF. CDR3 sequence (DNA): TGTGCCTTTCGACAGGGGGCAAACTATGGCTACACCTTC.

The gene calls are TRBV3-1 (or the pseudogene TRBV3-2) and TRBJ2-3, with 10 positions matching TRBD2. CDR1 is LGHDT, CDR2 YNNKEL, per germline (reference sequence). The V gene end was trimmed by 4 bases and the J gene end by 4 bases; junction bases not matched to a gene: 5. The CDR3 consists of 15 residues. The CDR3 sequence is CASSPRLAGADTQYF. Here the CDR3 DNA reads TGTGCCAGCAGCCCCCGACTAGCGGGTGCAGATACGCAGTATTTT.

This chain connects TRBV7-9 to TRBJ2-2, with a weak D call TRBD1 (5 bases). Germline CDR1 reads SEHNR; CDR2 reads FQNEAQ (reference sequence). The V and J ends lost 5 bases and 4 bases respectively, with 17 bases between them. The CDR3 is made up of 16 amino acids. DNA for the CDR3: TGTGCCAGCAGCGACGCCTCAGGGCTGGGCACCGGGGAGCTGTTTTTT. It yields the protein CASSDASGLGTGELFF. Complete variable domain (other parts from reference TRBV7-9 and TRBJ2-2): DTGVSQNPRHKITKRGQNVTFRCDPISEHNRLYWYRQTLGQGPEFLTYFQNEAQLEKSRLLSDRFSAERPKGSFSTLEIQRTEQGDSAMYLCASSDASGLGTGELFFGEGSRLTVL.

The chain links TRBV11-3 to TRBJ2-2, with a weak D call TRBD1 (6 bases). Germline V gene data show CDR1 as SGHNT and CDR2 as YENEEA. The CDR3 has 15 residues. V was pared by 6 bases and J by 6 bases, with 17 bases between. The CDR3 DNA sequence: TGTGCCAGCAGTCTTAGACAGGATCCGCCCGGGGAGCTGTTTTTT. Protein sequence: CASSLRQDPPGELFF.

Here the CDR3 DNA reads TGTGCCAGCAGCCAAGATTGGACTAGCGGGAGTTATGAGCAGTTCTTC. Its translation is CASSQDWTSGSYEQFF. The chain has TRBV3-1 (or the pseudogene TRBV3-2) and TRBJ2-1; TRBD2 aligns across 13 bases. Germline CDR1 is LGHDT and CDR2 is YNNKEL (reference sequence). The CDR3 covers 16 residues. V trimming: 0 bases; J trimming: 8 bases; junction bases outside the gene matches: 4.

The CDR3 nucleotides read TGTGCCAGTAGGGGTGGGACCAAAAACATTCAGTACTTC. Its translation is CASRGGTKNIQYF. The rearrangement joins TRBV7-2 to TRBJ2-4; a possible D gene is TRBD1 (5 bases). The length of the CDR3 is 13 residues. Germline CDR1 and CDR2: SGHTA and FQGNSA. The germline V and J ends were trimmed by 9 bases and 2 bases, with 11 bases remaining between them.

This chain links TRBV29-1 with TRBJ2-7; D is ambiguous. V lost 0 bases to trimming and J lost 0 bases, with 6 bases between them. The CDR3 extends over 13 amino acids. Germline V gene data show CDR1 as SQVTM and CDR2 as ANQGSEA. CDR3 sequence reads: CSVEEAVSYEQYF. The DNA of the CDR3 is TGCAGCGTTGAAGAGGCGGTCTCCTACGAGCAGTACTTC.